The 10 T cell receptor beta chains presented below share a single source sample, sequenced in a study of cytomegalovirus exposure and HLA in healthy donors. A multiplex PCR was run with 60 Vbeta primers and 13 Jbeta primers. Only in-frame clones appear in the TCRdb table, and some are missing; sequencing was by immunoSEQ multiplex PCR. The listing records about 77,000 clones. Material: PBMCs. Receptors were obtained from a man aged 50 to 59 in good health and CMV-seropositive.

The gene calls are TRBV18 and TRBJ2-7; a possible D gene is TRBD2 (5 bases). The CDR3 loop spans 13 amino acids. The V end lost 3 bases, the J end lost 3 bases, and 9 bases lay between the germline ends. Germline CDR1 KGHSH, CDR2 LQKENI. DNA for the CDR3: TGTGCCAGCTCACCCGGGAACAACTACGAGCAGTACGTC. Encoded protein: CASSPGNNYEQYV.

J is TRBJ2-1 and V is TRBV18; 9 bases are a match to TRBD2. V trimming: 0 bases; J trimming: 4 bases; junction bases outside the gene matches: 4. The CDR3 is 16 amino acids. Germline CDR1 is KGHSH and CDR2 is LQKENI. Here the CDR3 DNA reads TGTGCCAGCTCACCACCTAATAGCGGGAGTTACAATGAGCAGTTCTTC. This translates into CASSPPNSGSYNEQFF. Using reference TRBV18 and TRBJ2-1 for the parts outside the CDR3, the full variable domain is NAGVMQNPRHLVRRRGQEARLRCSPMKGHSHVYWYRQLPEEGLKFMVYLQKENIIDESGMPKERFSAEFPKEGPSILRIQQVVRGDSAAYFCASSPPNSGSYNEQFFGPGTRLTVL.

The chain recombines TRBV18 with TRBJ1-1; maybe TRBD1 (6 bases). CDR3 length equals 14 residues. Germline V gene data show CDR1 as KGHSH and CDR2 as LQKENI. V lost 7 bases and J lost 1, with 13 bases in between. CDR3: CASFMGATNTEAFF. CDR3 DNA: TGTGCCAGCTTCATGGGGGCGACGAACACTGAAGCTTTCTTT.

In DNA form, the CDR3 reads TGTGCCAGCAGTTTAATAGGCGGGAGGGGCTACGAGCAGTACTTC. Its protein product is CASSLIGGRGYEQYF. The chain couples TRBV28 to TRBJ2-7; 9 nucleotides match TRBD2. Germline-derived CDR1 and CDR2 are MDHEN and SYDVKM. This CDR3 spans 15 amino acids. Trimming removed 2 bases from V and 3 bases from J; junction bases left unmatched: 5.

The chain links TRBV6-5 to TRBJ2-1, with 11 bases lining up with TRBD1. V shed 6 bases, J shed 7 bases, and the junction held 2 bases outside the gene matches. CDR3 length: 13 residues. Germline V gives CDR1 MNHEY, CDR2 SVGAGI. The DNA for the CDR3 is TGTGCCAGCAGGGGGACAGGGGGAAATGAGCAGTTCTTC. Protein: CASRGTGGNEQFF.

CDR3: CASSVEGGDTEAFF. The CDR3 DNA follows: TGTGCCAGCAGCGTAGAAGGGGGCGACACTGAAGCTTTCTTT. The V and J genes are TRBV9 and TRBJ1-1; 7 positions agree with TRBD1. V gave up 0 bases and J gave up 3 bases; unmatched junction bases: 2. CDR1 is SGDLS and CDR2 is YYNGEE in the germline V gene. The CDR3 spans 14 residues.

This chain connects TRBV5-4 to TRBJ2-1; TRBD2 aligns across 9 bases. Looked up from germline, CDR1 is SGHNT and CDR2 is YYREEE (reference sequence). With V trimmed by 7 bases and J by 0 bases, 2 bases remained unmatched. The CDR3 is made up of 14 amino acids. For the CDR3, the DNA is TGTGCCAGCTATAGCGGGAGCTCCTACAATGAGCAGTTCTTC. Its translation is CASYSGSSYNEQFF.

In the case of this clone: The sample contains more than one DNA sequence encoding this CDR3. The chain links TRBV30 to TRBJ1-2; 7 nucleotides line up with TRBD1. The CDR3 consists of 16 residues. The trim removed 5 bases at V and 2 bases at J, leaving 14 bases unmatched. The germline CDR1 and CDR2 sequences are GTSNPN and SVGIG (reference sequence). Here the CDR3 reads CAWSQGRIELNYGYTF. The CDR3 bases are TGTGCCTGGTCACAGGGGAGAATCGAATTGAACTATGGCTACACCTTC.

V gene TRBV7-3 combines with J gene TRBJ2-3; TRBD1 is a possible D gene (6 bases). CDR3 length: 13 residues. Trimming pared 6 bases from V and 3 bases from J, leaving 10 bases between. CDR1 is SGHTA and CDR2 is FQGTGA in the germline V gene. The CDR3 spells CASSSTGTDTQYF. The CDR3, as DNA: TGTGCCAGCAGTTCAACAGGGACAGATACGCAGTATTTT.

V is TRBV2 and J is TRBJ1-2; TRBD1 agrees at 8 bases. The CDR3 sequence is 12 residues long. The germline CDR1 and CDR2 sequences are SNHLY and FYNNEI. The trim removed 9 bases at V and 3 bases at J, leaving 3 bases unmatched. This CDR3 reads CASWTGYYGYTF. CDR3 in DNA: TGTGCCAGTTGGACAGGGTACTATGGCTACACCTTC.